The clone carrying this T cell receptor (beta chain) was seen ten or more times. The antigen remains unidentified. Preparation of the TCRbeta library was carried out with unique molecular identifiers. TCRdb reprocessed the PCR reads with MiXCR, giving one entry per CDR3 protein. The table has fewer than 750,000 distinct CDR3 sequences, under 30% seen once; the top ten hold around an eighth. These data originate in a study of T-cell reconstitution after alpha-beta-depleted transplantation in children. Study results and caveats: T cells produced anew were the main source of T-cell counts and diversity one year after transplant. About two months after transplant, alpha-beta T cells reportedly came from several hundred expanded graft clones.

Sequencing was performed on PBMCs, mostly from graft donor cells, taken 360 days after TCRalphabeta/CD19-depleted stem cell transplant. The sequence came from a boy under two years old who had a stem cell transplant for acute myeloid leukemia, so the T cells may come from the graft donor.

CDR3 in amino acids: CSVQCSAVEPYEQYV. CDR3 nucleotide sequence: TGCAGCGTCCAATGTTCCGCGGTCGAACCCTACGAGCAGTACGTC. The J gene is TRBJ2-7, the V gene TRBV29-1; the D is unclear. The CDR3 length is 15 residues. V dropped 6 bases and J dropped 2 bases, with 20 bases sitting between them. Germline CDR1 reads SQVTM; CDR2 reads ANQGSEA.